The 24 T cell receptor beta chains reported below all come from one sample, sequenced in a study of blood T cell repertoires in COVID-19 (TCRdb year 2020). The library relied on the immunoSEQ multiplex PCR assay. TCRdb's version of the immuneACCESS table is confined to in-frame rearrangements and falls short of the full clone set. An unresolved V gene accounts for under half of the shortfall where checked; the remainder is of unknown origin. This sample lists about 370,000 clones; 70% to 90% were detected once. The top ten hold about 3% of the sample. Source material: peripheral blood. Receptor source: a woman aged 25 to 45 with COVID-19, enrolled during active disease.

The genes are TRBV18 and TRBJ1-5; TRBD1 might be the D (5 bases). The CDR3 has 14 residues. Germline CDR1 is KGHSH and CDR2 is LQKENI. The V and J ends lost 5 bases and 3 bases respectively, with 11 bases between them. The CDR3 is CASSTDSTNQPQHF. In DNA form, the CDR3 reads TGTGCCAGCTCAACCGACAGTACCAATCAGCCCCAGCATTTT.

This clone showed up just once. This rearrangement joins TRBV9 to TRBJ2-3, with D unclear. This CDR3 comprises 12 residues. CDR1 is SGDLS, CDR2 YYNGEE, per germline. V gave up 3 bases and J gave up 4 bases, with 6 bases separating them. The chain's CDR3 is CASSGGPDTQYF. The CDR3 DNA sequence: TGTGCCAGCAGCGGCGGCCCAGATACGCAGTATTTT.

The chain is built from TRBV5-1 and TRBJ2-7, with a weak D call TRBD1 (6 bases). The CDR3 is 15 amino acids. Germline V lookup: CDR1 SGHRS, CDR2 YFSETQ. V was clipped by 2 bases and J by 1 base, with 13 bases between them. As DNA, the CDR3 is TGCGCCAGCAGCTTTAAGACAGGACCTTCCTACGAGCAGTACTTC. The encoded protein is CASSFKTGPSYEQYF.

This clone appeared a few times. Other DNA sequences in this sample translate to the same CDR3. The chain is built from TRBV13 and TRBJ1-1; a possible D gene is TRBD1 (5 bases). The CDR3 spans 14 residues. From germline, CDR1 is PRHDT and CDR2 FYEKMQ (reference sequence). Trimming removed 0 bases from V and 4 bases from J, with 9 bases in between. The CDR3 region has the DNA TGTGCCAGCAGCTTAGGGCAGGGATTCACTGAAGCTTTCTTT. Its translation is CASSLGQGFTEAFF.

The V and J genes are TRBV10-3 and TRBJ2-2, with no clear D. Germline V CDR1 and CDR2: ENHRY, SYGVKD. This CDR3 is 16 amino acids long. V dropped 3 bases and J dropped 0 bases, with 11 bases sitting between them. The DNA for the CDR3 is TGTGCCATCAGTGACTCAGGAAGGTCGAACACCGGGGAGCTGTTTTTT. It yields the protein CAISDSGRSNTGELFF.

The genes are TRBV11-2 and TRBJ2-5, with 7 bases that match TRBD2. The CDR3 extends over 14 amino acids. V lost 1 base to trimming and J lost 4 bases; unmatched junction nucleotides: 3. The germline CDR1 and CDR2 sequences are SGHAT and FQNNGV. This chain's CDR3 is CASSLAPGGETQYF. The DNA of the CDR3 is TGTGCCAGCAGCTTAGCCCCGGGGGGAGAGACCCAGTACTTC.

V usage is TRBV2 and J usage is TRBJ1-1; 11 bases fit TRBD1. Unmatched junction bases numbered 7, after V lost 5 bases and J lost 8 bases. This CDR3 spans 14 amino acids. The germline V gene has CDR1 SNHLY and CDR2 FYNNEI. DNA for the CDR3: TGTGCCAGCAGTCCCGGGACAGGGGGATTAGAAGCTTTCTTT. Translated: CASSPGTGGLEAFF.

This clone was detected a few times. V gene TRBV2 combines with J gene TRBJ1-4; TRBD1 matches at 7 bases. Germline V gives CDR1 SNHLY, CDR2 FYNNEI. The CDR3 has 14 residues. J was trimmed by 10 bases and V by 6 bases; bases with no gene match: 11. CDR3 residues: CASSETGAAGKLFF. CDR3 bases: TGTGCCAGCAGCGAAACAGGGGCGGCGGGAAAACTGTTTTTT.

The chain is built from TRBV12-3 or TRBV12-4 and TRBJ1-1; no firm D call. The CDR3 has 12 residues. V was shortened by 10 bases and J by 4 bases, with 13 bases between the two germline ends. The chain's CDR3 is CATTQSGTEAFF. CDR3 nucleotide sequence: TGTGCCACCACGCAATCGGGCACTGAAGCTTTCTTT.

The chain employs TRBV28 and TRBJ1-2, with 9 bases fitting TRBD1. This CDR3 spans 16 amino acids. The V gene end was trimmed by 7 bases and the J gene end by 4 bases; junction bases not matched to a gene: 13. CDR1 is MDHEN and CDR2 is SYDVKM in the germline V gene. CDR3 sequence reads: CASTLPTGGASYGYTF. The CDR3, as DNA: TGTGCCAGCACCCTTCCTACAGGGGGCGCGTCCTATGGCTACACCTTC.

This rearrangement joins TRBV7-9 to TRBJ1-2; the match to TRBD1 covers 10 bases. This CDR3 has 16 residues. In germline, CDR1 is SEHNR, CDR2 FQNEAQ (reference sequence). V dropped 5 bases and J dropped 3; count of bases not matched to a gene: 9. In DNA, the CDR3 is TGTGCCAGCAGCCTAGGGACAGGGGATTGGTACTATGGCTACACCTTC. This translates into CASSLGTGDWYYGYTF. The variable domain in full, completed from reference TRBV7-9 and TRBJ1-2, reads DTGVSQNPRHKITKRGQNVTFRCDPISEHNRLYWYRQTLGQGPEFLTYFQNEAQLEKSRLLSDRFSAERPKGSFSTLEIQRTEQGDSAMYLCASSLGTGDWYYGYTFGSGTRLTVV.

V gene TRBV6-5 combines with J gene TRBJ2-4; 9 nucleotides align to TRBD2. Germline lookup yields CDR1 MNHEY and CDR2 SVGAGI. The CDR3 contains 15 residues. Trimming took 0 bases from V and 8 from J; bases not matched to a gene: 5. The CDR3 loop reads CASSYSASGMDIQYF. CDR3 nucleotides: TGTGCCAGCAGTTACTCGGCTAGCGGGATGGACATTCAGTACTTC.

The CDR3 DNA is TGTGCCAGCAATGGATCGGGGTGGAAGGATTCACCCCTCCACTTT. Translating it yields CASNGSGWKDSPLHF. The chain joins TRBV2 to TRBJ1-6; D is unclear. V was shortened by 7 bases and J by 8 bases, with 18 bases between the two germline ends. This CDR3 has 15 residues. Germline V gene lookup returns CDR1 SNHLY and CDR2 FYNNEI.

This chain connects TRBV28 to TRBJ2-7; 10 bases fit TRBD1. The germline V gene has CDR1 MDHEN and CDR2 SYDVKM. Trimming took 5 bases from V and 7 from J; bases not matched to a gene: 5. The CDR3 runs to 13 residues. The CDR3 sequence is CASSRQGAGEQYV. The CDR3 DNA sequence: TGTGCCAGCAGTCGACAGGGGGCTGGAGAGCAGTACGTC.

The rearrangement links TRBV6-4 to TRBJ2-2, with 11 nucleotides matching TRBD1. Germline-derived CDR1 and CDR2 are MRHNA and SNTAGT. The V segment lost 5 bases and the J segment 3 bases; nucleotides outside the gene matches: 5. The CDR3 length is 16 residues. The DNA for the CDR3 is TGTGCCAGCAGTCCCGGGACAGGGGGAGACACCGGGGAGCTGTTTTTT. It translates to CASSPGTGGDTGELFF.

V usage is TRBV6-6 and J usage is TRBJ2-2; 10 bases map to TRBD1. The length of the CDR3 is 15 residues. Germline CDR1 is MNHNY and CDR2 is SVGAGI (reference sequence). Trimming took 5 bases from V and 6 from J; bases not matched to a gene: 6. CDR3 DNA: TGTGCCAGCAGTATGGGACAGGGGAGTCCCGGGGAGCTGTTTTTT. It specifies CASSMGQGSPGELFF.

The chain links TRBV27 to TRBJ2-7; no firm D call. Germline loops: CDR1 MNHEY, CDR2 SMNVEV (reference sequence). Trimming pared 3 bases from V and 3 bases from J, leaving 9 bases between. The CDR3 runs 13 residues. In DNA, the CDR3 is TGTGCCAGCAGTTTGGGCAGAATCTACGAGCAGTACTTC. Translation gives CASSLGRIYEQYF.

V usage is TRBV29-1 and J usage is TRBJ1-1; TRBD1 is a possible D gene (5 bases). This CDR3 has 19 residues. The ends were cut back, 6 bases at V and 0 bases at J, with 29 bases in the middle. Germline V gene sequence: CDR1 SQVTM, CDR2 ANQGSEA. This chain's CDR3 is CSVRNGAGPALSMNTEAFF. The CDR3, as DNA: TGCAGCGTCCGAAATGGGGCAGGGCCTGCCCTCTCGATGAACACTGAAGCTTTCTTT.

CDR3 nucleotides: TGTGCCACCAGTGATTTGGGGGCTAGCGGGGGGTTGGTCGATAATGAGCAGTTCTTC. It codes for CATSDLGASGGLVDNEQFF. The chain carries TRBV24-1 and TRBJ2-1; TRBD2 agrees at 11 bases. V lost 0 bases, J lost 7 bases, and 13 bases stayed unmatched. CDR1 KGHDR and CDR2 SFDVKD come from the germline V gene. This CDR3 contains 19 residues.

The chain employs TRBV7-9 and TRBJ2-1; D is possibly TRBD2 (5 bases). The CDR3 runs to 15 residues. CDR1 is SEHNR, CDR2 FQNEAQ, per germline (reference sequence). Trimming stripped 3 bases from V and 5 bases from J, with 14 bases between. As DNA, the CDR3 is TGTGCCAGCAGCTTTCGGGGAATTAATGACAATGAGCAGTTCTTC. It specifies CASSFRGINDNEQFF.

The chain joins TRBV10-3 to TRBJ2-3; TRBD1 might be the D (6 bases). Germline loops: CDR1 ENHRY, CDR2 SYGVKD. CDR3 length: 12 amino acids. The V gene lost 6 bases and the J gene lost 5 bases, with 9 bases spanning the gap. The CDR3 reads CAISVQGDTQYF. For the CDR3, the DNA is TGTGCCATCAGCGTACAGGGAGATACGCAGTATTTT.

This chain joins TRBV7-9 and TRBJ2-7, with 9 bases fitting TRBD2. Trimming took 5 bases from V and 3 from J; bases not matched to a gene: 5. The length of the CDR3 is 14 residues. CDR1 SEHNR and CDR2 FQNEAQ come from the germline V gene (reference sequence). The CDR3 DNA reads TGTGCCAGCAGCCTTAGCGGGAGTGTCTACGAGCAGTACGTC. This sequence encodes CASSLSGSVYEQYV.

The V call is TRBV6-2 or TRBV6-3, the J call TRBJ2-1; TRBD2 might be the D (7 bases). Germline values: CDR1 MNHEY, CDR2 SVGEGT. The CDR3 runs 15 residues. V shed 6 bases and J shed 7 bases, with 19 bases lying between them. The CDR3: CASSPEGGGLNEQFF. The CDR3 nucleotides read TGTGCCAGCAGCCCGGAGGGGGGGGGTTTGAATGAGCAGTTCTTC.

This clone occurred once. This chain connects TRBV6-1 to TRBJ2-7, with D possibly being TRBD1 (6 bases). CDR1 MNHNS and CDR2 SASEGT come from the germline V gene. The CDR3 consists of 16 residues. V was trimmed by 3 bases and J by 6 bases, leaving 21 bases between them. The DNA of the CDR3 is TGTGCCAGCAGTGAGGGTAGGGGGACATCGCCTGTCGAGCAGTACGTC. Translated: CASSEGRGTSPVEQYV.